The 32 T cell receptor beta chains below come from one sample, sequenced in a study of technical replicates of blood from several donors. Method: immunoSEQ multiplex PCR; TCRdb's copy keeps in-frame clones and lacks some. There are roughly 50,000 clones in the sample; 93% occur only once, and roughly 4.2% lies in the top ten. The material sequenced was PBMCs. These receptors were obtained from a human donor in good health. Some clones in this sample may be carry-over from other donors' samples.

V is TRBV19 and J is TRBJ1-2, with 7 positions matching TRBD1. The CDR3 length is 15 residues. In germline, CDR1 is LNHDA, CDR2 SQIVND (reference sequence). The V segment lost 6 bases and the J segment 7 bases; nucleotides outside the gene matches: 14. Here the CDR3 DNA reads TGTGCCAGTAGAATGGACAGGAACGTCGGTGGTGGCTACACCTTC. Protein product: CASRMDRNVGGGYTF.

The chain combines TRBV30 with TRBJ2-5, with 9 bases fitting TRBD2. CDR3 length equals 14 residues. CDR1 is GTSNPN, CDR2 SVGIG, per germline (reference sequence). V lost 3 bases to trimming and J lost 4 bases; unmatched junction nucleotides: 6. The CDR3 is CAWREGLALETQYF. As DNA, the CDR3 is TGTGCCTGGAGGGAGGGACTAGCCTTAGAGACCCAGTACTTC.

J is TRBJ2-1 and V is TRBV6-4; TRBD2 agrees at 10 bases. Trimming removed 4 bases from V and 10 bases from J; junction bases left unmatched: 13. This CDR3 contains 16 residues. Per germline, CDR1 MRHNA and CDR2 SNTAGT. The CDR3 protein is CASSVGAGGPLGEQFF. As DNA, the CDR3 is TGTGCCAGCAGTGTCGGAGCGGGAGGGCCTCTGGGGGAGCAGTTCTTC.

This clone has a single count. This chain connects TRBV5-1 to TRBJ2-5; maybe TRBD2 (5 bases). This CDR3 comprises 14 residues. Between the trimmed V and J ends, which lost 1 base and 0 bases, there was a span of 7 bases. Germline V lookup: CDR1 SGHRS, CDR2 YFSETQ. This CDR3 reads CASSLSGYQETQYF. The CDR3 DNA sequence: TGCGCCAGCAGCTTGTCGGGGTACCAAGAGACCCAGTACTTC. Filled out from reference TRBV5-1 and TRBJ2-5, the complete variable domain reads KAGVTQTPRYLIKTRGQQVTLSCSPISGHRSVSWYQQTPGQGLQFLFEYFSETQRNKGNFPGRFSGRQFSNSRSEMNVSTLELGDSALYLCASSLSGYQETQYFGPGTRLLVL.

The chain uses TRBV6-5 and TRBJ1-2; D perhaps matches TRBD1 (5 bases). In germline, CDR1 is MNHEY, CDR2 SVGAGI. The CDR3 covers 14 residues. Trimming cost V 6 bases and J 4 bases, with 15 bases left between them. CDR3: CASRDRQTSYGYTF. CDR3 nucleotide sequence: TGTGCCAGCAGGGACCGACAGACGTCCTATGGCTACACCTTC.

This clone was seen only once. The CDR3 protein is CASSPAWGRMSGANVLTF. The CDR3, as DNA: TGCGCCAGCAGCCCGGCCTGGGGCAGGATGAGTGGGGCCAACGTCCTGACTTTC. V gene TRBV4-1 combines with J gene TRBJ2-6; a possible D gene is TRBD1 (5 bases). The germline V gene encodes CDR1 MGHRA and CDR2 YSYEKL. V was shortened by 4 bases and J by 3 bases, with 19 bases between the two germline ends. CDR3 length: 18 residues.

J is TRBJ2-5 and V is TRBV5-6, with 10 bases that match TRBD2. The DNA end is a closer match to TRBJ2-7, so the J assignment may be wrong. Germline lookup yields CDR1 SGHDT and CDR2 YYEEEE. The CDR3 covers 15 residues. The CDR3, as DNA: TGTGCCAGCAGCTCACCCGGGACTAGCGCCTACGAGCAGTACTTC. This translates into CASSSPGTSAYEQYF.

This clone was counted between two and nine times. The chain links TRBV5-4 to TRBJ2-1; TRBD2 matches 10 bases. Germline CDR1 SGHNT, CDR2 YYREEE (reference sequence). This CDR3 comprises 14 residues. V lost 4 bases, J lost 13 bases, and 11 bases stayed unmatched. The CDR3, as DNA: TGTGCCAGCAGCACCTCCAGCGGGAGGGCCGAACAGTTCTTC. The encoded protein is CASSTSSGRAEQFF.

In nucleotides, the CDR3 is TGTGCCAGCAGCTTAGACAGCAATTCACCCCTCCACTTT. Residues: CASSLDSNSPLHF. The genes are TRBV7-2 and TRBJ1-6; no reliable D call. Germline V gene lookup returns CDR1 SGHTA and CDR2 FQGNSA. V was shortened by 1 base and J by 7 bases, with 5 bases between the two germline ends. There are 13 residues in the CDR3.

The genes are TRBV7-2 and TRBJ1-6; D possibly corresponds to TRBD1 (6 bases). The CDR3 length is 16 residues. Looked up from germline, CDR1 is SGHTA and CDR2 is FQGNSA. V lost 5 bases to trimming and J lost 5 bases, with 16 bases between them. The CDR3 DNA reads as TGTGCCAGCAGCGCCCAGGACAGCAGAAATAATTCACCCCTCCACTTT. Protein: CASSAQDSRNNSPLHF.

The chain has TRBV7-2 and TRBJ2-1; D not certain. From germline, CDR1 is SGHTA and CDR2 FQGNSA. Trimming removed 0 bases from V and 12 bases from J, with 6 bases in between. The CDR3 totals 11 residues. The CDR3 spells CASSLAYAQFF. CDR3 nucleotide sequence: TGTGCCAGCAGCTTAGCCTACGCGCAGTTCTTC.

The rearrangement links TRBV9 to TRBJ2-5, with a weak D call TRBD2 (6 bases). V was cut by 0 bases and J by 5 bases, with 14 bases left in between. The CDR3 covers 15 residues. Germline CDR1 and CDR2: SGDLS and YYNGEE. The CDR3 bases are TGTGCCAGCAGCGTAGTGGGCGGGGTCAGTGAGACCCAGTACTTC. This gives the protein CASSVVGGVSETQYF.

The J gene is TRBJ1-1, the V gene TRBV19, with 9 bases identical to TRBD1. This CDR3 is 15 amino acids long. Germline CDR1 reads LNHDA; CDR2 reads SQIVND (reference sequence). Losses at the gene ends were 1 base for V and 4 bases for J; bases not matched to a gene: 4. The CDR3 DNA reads TGTGCCAGTAGTATAGGGACAGGGGTCCCCACTGAAGCTTTCTTT. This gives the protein CASSIGTGVPTEAFF.

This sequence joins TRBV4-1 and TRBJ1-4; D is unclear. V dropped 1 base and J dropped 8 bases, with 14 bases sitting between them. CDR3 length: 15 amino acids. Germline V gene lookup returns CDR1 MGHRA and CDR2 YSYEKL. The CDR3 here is CASSQASGVREKLFF. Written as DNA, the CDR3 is TGCGCCAGCAGCCAAGCATCCGGGGTCAGGGAAAAACTGTTTTTT.

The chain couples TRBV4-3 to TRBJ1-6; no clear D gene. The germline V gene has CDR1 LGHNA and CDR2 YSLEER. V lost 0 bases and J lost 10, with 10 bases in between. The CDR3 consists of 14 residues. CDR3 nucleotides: TGCGCCAGCAGCCAAGACCCGGGAACGTCACCCCTCCACTTT. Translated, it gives CASSQDPGTSPLHF.

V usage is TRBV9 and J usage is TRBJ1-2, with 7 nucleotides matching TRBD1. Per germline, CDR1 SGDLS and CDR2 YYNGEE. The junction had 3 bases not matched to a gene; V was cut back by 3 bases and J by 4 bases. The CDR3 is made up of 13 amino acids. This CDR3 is CASSARQGYGYTF. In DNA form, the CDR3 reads TGTGCCAGCAGCGCCAGACAGGGCTATGGCTACACCTTC.

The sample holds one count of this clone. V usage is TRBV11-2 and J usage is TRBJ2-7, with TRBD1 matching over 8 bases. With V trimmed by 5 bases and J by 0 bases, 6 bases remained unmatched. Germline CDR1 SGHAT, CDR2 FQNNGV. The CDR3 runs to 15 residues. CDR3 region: CASSDETGASYEQYF. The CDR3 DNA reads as TGTGCCAGCAGCGATGAGACAGGGGCCTCCTACGAGCAGTACTTC.

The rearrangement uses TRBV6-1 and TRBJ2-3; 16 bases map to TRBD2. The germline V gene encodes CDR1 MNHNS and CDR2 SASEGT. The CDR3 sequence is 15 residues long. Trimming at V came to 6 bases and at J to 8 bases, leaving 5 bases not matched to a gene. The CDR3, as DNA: TGTGCCAGCAGCGGGACTAGCGGGGGGGGTGGTACGCAGTATTTT. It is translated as CASSGTSGGGGTQYF.

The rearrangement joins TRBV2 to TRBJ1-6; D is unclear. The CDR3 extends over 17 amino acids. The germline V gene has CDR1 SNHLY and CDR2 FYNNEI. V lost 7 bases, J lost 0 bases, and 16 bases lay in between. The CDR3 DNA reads TGTGCCAGCAATGCGCCCTCAGGTTCCTCCTATAATTCACCCCTCCACTTT. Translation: CASNAPSGSSYNSPLHF.

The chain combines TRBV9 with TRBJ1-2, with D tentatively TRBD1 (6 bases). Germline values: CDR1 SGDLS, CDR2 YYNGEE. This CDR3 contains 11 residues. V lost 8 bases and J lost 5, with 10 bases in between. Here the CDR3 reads CASGGAYGYTF. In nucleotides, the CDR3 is TGTGCCAGTGGGGGGGCGTATGGCTACACCTTC.

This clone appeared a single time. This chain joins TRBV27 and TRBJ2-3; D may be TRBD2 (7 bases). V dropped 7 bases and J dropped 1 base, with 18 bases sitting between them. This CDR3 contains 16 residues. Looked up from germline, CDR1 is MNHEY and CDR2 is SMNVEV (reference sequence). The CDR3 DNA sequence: TGTGCCAGCACCCCTTACGGGGGGCGTGGCACAGATACGCAGTATTTT. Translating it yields CASTPYGGRGTDTQYF.

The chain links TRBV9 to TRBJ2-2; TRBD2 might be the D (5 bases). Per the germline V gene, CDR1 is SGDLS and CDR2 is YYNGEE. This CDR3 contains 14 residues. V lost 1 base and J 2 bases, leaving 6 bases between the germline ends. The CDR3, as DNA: TGTGCCAGCAGCGTACGGACTAACACCGGGGAGCTGTTTTTT. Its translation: CASSVRTNTGELFF.

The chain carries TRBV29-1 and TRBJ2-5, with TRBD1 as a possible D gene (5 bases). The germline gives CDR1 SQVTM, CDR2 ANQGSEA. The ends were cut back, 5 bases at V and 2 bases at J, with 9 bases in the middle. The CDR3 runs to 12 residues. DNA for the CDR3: TGCAGCGTTAGGGGCCCACAAGAGACCCAGTACTTC. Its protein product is CSVRGPQETQYF.

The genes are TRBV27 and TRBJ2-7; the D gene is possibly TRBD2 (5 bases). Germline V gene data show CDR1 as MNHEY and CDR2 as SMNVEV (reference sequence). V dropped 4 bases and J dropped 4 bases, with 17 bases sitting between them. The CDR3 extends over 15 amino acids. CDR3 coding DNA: TGTGCCAGCAGTTACATTGGTCTAGCTTCTTACGAGCAGTACTTC. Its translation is CASSYIGLASYEQYF.

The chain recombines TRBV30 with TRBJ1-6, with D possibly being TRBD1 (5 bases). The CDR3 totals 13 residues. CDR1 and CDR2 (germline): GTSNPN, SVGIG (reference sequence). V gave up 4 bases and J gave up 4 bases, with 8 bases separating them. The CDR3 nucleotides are TGTGCCTGGAACGGACAATATAATTCACCCCTCCACTTT. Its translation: CAWNGQYNSPLHF.

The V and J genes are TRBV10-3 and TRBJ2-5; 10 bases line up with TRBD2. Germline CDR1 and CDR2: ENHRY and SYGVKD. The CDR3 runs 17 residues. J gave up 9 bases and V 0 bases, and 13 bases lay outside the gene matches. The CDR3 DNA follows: TGTGCCATCAGTGAGTCCCGTCGGACTAGCGGCCCTGGGGCCCAGTACTTC. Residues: CAISESRRTSGPGAQYF.

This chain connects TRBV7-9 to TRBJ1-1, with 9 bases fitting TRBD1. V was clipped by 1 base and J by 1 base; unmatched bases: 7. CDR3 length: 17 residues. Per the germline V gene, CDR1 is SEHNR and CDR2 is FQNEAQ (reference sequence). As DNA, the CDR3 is TGTGCCAGCAGCTTAGGCCGGACAGGGGCGAGGAACACTGAAGCTTTCTTT. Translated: CASSLGRTGARNTEAFF.

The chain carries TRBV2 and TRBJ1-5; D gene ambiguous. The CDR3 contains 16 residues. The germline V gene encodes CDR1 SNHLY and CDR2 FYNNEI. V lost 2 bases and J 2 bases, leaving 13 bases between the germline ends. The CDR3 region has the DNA TGTGCCAGCAGTGAATCCCAGTTGATGGGCAATCAGCCCCAGCATTTT. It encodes CASSESQLMGNQPQHF.

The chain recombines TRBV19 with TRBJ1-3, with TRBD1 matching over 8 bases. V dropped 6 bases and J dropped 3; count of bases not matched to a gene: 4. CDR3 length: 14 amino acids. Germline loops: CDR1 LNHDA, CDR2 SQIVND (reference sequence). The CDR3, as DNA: TGTGCCAGTAGCACAGGGGGGCTTGGAAACACCATATATTTT. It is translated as CASSTGGLGNTIYF.

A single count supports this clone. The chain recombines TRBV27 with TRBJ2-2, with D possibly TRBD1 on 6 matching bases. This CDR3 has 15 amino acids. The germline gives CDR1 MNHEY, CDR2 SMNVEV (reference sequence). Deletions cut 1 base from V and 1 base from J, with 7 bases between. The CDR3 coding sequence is TGTGCCAGCAGTTTATGGACAGAGAACACCGGGGAGCTGTTTTTT. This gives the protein CASSLWTENTGELFF.

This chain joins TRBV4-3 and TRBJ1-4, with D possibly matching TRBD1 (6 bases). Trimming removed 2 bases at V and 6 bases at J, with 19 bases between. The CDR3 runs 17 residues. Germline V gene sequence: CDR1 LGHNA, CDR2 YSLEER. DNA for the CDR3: TGCGCCAGCAGCCAACTTCCGGCGGGGGGCGTGGATGAAAAACTGTTTTTT. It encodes CASSQLPAGGVDEKLFF.

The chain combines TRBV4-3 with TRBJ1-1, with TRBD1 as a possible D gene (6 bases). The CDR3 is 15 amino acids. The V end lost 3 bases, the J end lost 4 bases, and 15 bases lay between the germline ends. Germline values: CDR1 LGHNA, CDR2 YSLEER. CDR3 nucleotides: TGCGCCAGCAGCCACCTCGACAGGCGGTCCACTGAAGCTTTCTTT. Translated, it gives CASSHLDRRSTEAFF.